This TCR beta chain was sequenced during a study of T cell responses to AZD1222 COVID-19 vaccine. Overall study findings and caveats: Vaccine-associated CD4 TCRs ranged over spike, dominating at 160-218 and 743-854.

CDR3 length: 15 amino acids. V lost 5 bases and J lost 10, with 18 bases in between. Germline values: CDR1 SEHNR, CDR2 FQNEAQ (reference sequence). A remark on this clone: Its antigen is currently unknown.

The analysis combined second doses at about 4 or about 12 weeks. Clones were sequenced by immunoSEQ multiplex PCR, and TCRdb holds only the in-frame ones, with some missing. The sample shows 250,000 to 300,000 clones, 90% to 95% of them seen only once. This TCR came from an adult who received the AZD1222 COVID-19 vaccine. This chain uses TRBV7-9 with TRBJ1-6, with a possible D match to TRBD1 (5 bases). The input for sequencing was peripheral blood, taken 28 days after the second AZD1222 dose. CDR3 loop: CASSDAISEGSPLHF. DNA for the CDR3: TGTGCCAGCAGCGATGCCATATCCGAGGGGTCACCCCTCCACTTT.